Listed below are T cell receptor beta chains from one sample, sequenced in a study of T cell changes during pregnancy in multiple sclerosis. Method: immunoSEQ multiplex PCR; TCRdb's copy keeps in-frame clones and lacks some. The repertoire consists of 25,000 to 35,000 clones, with 80% to 90% occurring once and the leading ten covering about 6.9%. The sequenced sample was CD8+ T cells from peripheral blood mononuclear cells, obtained in the second trimester of pregnancy. All receptors come from a female donor with multiple sclerosis, enrolled in a pregnancy study. The CDR3 runs from the conserved cysteine through the conserved F or W. A D gene is named only where the DNA matches it firmly. Size is stated for part of the rows, as once, few or many counts, or as a class when the clone is expanded.

size	D	V	J	DNA	CDR3
NA	NA	TRBV7-3	TRBJ2-7	TGTGCCAGCAGCTTAGGGCTGGGGCACGAGCAGTACTTC	CASSLGLGHEQYF
NA	TRBD1	TRBV6-5	TRBJ2-7	TGTGCCAGCAGTTACTCCGGACAGGAGCAGCAGTACTTC	CASSYSGQEQQYF
NA	TRBD2	TRBV19	TRBJ2-3	TGTGCCAGTAGCTCGCGGGAGGGATTCGCAGATACGCAGTATTTT	CASSSREGFADTQYF
NA	NA	TRBV7-9	TRBJ2-7	TGTGCCAGCAGCCCCGATGAGGGATACGAGCAGTACTTC	CASSPDEGYEQYF
NA	TRBD2	TRBV7-6	TRBJ2-1	TGTGCCAGCAGCTTTTTAGCGGGGGAAAAGGACAATGAGCAGTTCTTC	CASSFLAGEKDNEQFF
NA	TRBD1	TRBV6-6	TRBJ2-1	TGTGCCAGCAGTCCCGACAGGGAGTCCTACAATGAGCAGTTCTTC	CASSPDRESYNEQFF
NA	TRBD1	TRBV7-9	TRBJ1-5	TGTGCCAGCAGCTTAGAAACCGCCGGGACAGACAATCAGCCCCAGCATTTT	CASSLETAGTDNQPQHF
NA	NA	TRBV18	TRBJ2-4	TGTGCCAGCTCACCACCGGCAGGGTCTAACGCTCAGTACTTC	CASSPPAGSNAQYF
NA	NA	TRBV28	TRBJ2-3	TGTGCCAGCAGTCCAGGGGGGACCCACACAGATACGCAGTATTTT	CASSPGGTHTDTQYF
NA	TRBD1	TRBV9	TRBJ1-1	TGTGCCAGCAGCCCCATCCCGACAGGGGGTCTTATGAACACTGAAGCTTTCTTT	CASSPIPTGGLMNTEAFF
NA	NA	TRBV27	TRBJ2-1	TGTGCCAGCAGTTTATCAGGGGTCTACAATGAGCAGTTCTTC	CASSLSGVYNEQFF
NA	NA	TRBV27	TRBJ2-2	TGTGCCAGCAGCTCAAGGGGGGGAGGGCCTCACACCGGGGAGCTGTTTTTT	CASSSRGGGPHTGELFF
NA	TRBD2	TRBV7-6	TRBJ2-7	TGTGCCAGCAGCCCTCGACTAGCGGGACCCTACGAGCAGTACTTC	CASSPRLAGPYEQYF
NA	NA	TRBV27	TRBJ2-3	TGTGCCAGCAGTACCATACTCTTAGATACGCAGTATTTT	CASSTILLDTQYF
NA	TRBD2	TRBV13	TRBJ2-7	TGTGCCAGCAGCTATAGACTAGCGGGAGGGCCATCCTACGAGCAGTACTTC	CASSYRLAGGPSYEQYF
once	NA	TRBV6-5	TRBJ1-3	TGTGCCAGCTTTACTACAGGGAGTGGAAACACCATATATTTT	CASFTTGSGNTIYF
once	NA	TRBV6-5	TRBJ2-7	TGTGCCAGCAGTTACTCTGGCGGGGACTCCTACGAGCAGTACTTC	CASSYSGGDSYEQYF
few	NA	TRBV6-4	TRBJ2-3	TGTGCCAGCAGTGTAGGGGGCACAGATACGCAGTATTTT	CASSVGGTDTQYF
NA	NA	TRBV7-2	TRBJ2-7	TGTGCCAGCAGCCTAACCACAGGGTCCTACGAGCAGTACTTC	CASSLTTGSYEQYF
NA	NA	TRBV4-1	TRBJ2-5	TGCGCCAGCAGCCAGGGGGGACAGATAGAGACCCAGTACTTC	CASSQGGQIETQYF
few	TRBD1	TRBV6-5	TRBJ1-2	TGTGCCAGCAGTCGGACAGGGTGGGGTAATGGCTACACCTTC	CASSRTGWGNGYTF
NA	NA	TRBV27	TRBJ1-5	TGTGCCAGCAGTTTGAGACAGTTCAATCAGCCCCAGCATTTT	CASSLRQFNQPQHF
NA	NA	TRBV27	TRBJ2-4	TGTGCCAGCAGTCGATTGGAGGGGGCCAAAAACATTCAGTACTTC	CASSRLEGAKNIQYF
few	NA	TRBV2	TRBJ2-7	TGTGCCAGCAGTGACCTATGGAACAGTGACTCCTACGAGCAGTACTTC	CASSDLWNSDSYEQYF
NA	NA	TRBV18	TRBJ1-1	TGTGCCAGCTCACCCCCTGGACAGAACACTGAAGCTTTCTTT	CASSPPGQNTEAFF
NA	NA	TRBV11-2	TRBJ2-3	TGTGCCAGCAGCTTAGAGCGCACGGTAGATACGCAGTATTTT	CASSLERTVDTQYF
NA	NA	TRBV7-3	TRBJ1-1	TGTGCCAGCAGCCCGGGACTCGTGAACACTGAAGCTTTCTTT	CASSPGLVNTEAFF
NA	NA	TRBV28	TRBJ2-2	TGTGCCAGCAGTTCGGGAGTGGGATACACCGGGGAGCTGTTTTTT	CASSSGVGYTGELFF
NA	NA	TRBV5-6	TRBJ1-4	TGTGCCAGCAGCTTAGATGACACAGGGCTCCAGCTGTTTTTT	CASSLDDTGLQLFF
NA	NA	TRBV6-1	TRBJ2-7	TGTGCCAGCAGTGAACTCGCGGACACCCCATACGAGCAGTACTTC	CASSELADTPYEQYF
few	TRBD2	TRBV6-4	TRBJ2-1	TGTGCCAGCAGTAGCGGGGGGGCCAGCAATGAGCAGTTCTTC	CASSSGGASNEQFF
NA	TRBD2	TRBV7-8	TRBJ2-7	TGTGCCAGCAGCTCCCTGAGCGGGAGCTCCTACGAGCAGTACTTC	CASSSLSGSSYEQYF
NA	TRBD2	TRBV28	TRBJ2-7	TGTGCCAGCAGTTTAACAAGCGGGGAATCCTACGAGCAGTACTTC	CASSLTSGESYEQYF
NA	NA	TRBV7-2	TRBJ2-7	TGTGCCAGCAGTTATGGGACTGACGAGCAGTACTTC	CASSYGTDEQYF
once	NA	TRBV10-3	TRBJ1-2	TGTGCCATCAGTCGTTACTCCGACAGTCAGGCACCGGGCTACACCTTC	CAISRYSDSQAPGYTF
NA	TRBD1	TRBV28	TRBJ2-7	TGTGCCAGCAGTGCCTTTTATGGGAAAACAGGGGCCGACGAGCAGTACTTC	CASSAFYGKTGADEQYF
NA	NA	TRBV6-6	TRBJ2-7	TGTGCCAGCAGTTACCCCGACCAGCGTAGTTCCTACGAGCAGTACTTC	CASSYPDQRSSYEQYF
NA	NA	TRBV10-3	TRBJ1-2	TGTGCCATCACCCATTCCGATACGGCTAACTATGGCTACACCTTC	CAITHSDTANYGYTF